What follows are 29 T cell receptor beta chains derived from one specimen sequenced in a study of cytomegalovirus exposure and HLA in healthy donors. A multiplex PCR was run with 60 Vbeta primers and 13 Jbeta primers. Clones were sequenced by immunoSEQ multiplex PCR, and TCRdb holds only the in-frame ones, with some missing. The table includes 200,000 or so clones, nearly 80% detected once. The material sequenced was PBMCs. The receptors shown here come from a woman aged 25-40 years in good health and CMV-seropositive.

The chain combines TRBV7-9 with TRBJ1-5, with 10 bases aligning to TRBD1. V was clipped by 5 bases and J by 4 bases; unmatched bases: 5. The CDR3 consists of 15 residues. Germline CDR1 reads SEHNR; CDR2 reads FQNEAQ (reference sequence). CDR3 nucleotide sequence: TGTGCCAGCAGCCCGGGACAGGGGTGGAATCAGCCCCAGCATTTT. Translated, it gives CASSPGQGWNQPQHF.

This clone was detected once. The V call is TRBV28, the J call TRBJ1-4; D uncertain. The CDR3 has 14 residues. The germline CDR1 and CDR2 sequences are MDHEN and SYDVKM. Trimming removed 3 bases from V and 8 bases from J, with 13 bases in between. CDR3 in amino acids: CASSFEPGGEKLFF. CDR3 bases: TGTGCCAGCAGTTTTGAGCCTGGAGGCGAAAAACTGTTTTTT.

The rearrangement links TRBV4-1 to TRBJ1-6; D gene uncertain. Germline lookup yields CDR1 MGHRA and CDR2 YSYEKL. V was pared by 4 bases and J by 0 bases, with 22 bases between. The CDR3 has 20 amino acids. The CDR3 DNA reads as TGCGCCAGCAGCCCTCAGCTACCGGCACAGATGAGCTCCTATAATTCACCCCTCCACTTT. The encoded protein is CASSPQLPAQMSSYNSPLHF.

J is TRBJ2-2 and V is TRBV11-2; the match to TRBD2 covers 16 bases. V gave up 9 bases and J gave up 3 bases; unmatched junction bases: 7. The germline CDR1 and CDR2 sequences are SGHAT and FQNNGV. CDR3 size: 17 residues. CDR3: CASPGLAGGRYTGELFF. CDR3 in DNA: TGTGCCAGTCCGGGACTAGCGGGGGGGCGATACACCGGGGAGCTGTTTTTT.

The J gene is TRBJ1-1, the V gene TRBV5-1; possible D gene TRBD1, 6 bases. V was clipped by 5 bases and J by 5 bases, with 13 bases between them. Germline V CDR1 and CDR2: SGHRS, YFSETQ. CDR3 size: 13 residues. CDR3 residues: CASSPGGATEAFF. CDR3 nucleotide sequence: TGCGCCAGCAGTCCCGGGGGGGCGACTGAAGCTTTCTTT.

In its sample, this clone was seen a few times. The chain carries TRBV6-5 and TRBJ2-2; 10 nucleotides align to TRBD2. The CDR3 has 16 amino acids. With V trimmed by 4 bases and J by 4 bases, 6 bases remained unmatched. Per germline, CDR1 MNHEY and CDR2 SVGAGI. The CDR3 spells CASSSLLAGATGELFF. The CDR3 nucleotides read TGTGCCAGCAGTTCTCTTCTAGCGGGAGCCACCGGGGAGCTGTTTTTT.

V is TRBV25-1 and J is TRBJ2-1; 8 bases match TRBD2. The CDR3 covers 15 residues. V was clipped by 6 bases and J by 6 bases; unmatched bases: 10. Germline V gene data show CDR1 as MGHDK and CDR2 as SYGVNS. Here the CDR3 reads CASSRRGGLSNEQFF. For the CDR3, the DNA is TGTGCCAGCAGCAGACGGGGGGGATTATCCAATGAGCAGTTCTTC.

This clone has a handful of counts. J is TRBJ1-1 and V is TRBV10-3, with D possibly matching TRBD1 (5 bases). The CDR3 has 16 amino acids. The germline CDR1 and CDR2 sequences are ENHRY and SYGVKD. Between the trimmed V and J ends, which lost 8 bases and 0 bases, there was a span of 19 bases. CDR3 amino acids: CAIWAGVGSMNTEAFF. Here the CDR3 DNA reads TGTGCCATCTGGGCGGGGGTCGGAAGCATGAACACTGAAGCTTTCTTT.

This clone was seen only once. The rearrangement joins TRBV7-2 to TRBJ2-7, with 12 bases fitting TRBD1. Trimming cost V 2 bases and J 7 bases; bases outside gene matches: 6. The CDR3 has 15 amino acids. CDR1 SGHTA and CDR2 FQGNSA come from the germline V gene. The CDR3 is CASSLSGQGAEEQYF. In DNA form, the CDR3 reads TGTGCCAGCAGCTTATCGGGACAGGGGGCGGAAGAGCAGTACTTC.

The rearrangement links TRBV7-9 to TRBJ1-5; TRBD1 might be the D (5 bases). Germline V gives CDR1 SEHNR, CDR2 FQNEAQ (reference sequence). V was cut by 1 base and J by 9 bases, with 10 bases left in between. The CDR3 spans 13 residues. The CDR3 coding sequence is TGTGCCAGCAGCTTAGAGGGGTGGCGGCCCCAGCATTTT. It is translated as CASSLEGWRPQHF.

CDR3 bases: TGTGCCAGCAGTAACACCCCCATGAACACTGAAGCTTTCTTT. Translated, it gives CASSNTPMNTEAFF. The V and J genes are TRBV6-6 and TRBJ1-1; the D is unclear. CDR3 length: 14 amino acids. Trimming pared 5 bases from V and 0 bases from J, leaving 10 bases between. Germline CDR1 and CDR2: MNHNY and SVGAGI (reference sequence).

The chain uses TRBV2 and TRBJ2-3; unclear D gene. This CDR3 has 15 residues. V was shortened by 3 bases and J by 5 bases, with 15 bases between the two germline ends. Germline CDR1 SNHLY, CDR2 FYNNEI. The CDR3 loop is CASSDGPGSEDTQYF. DNA for the CDR3: TGTGCCAGCAGTGACGGCCCAGGCAGTGAAGATACGCAGTATTTT.

This chain connects TRBV20-1 to TRBJ2-1; D gene unclear. The germline CDR1 and CDR2 sequences are DFQATT and SNEGSKA (reference sequence). The CDR3 contains 11 residues. V lost 3 bases and J lost 6, with 6 bases in between. The CDR3 is CSASSVNEQFF. The CDR3 DNA is TGCAGTGCTAGTTCGGTCAATGAGCAGTTCTTC.

This chain links TRBV7-2 with TRBJ1-4; 9 bases fit TRBD1. Germline trimming cut 5 bases from V and 5 bases from J; bases unmatched to any gene: 6. The CDR3 length is 15 residues. Germline V lookup: CDR1 SGHTA, CDR2 FQGNSA. The CDR3 spells CASSRIGQGNEKLFF. CDR3 nucleotide sequence: TGTGCCAGCAGCCGTATCGGACAGGGGAATGAAAAACTGTTTTTT.

The chain carries TRBV6-1 and TRBJ1-4; D might be TRBD1 (5 bases). Per the germline V gene, CDR1 is MNHNS and CDR2 is SASEGT. The CDR3 loop spans 15 amino acids. V was trimmed by 8 bases and J by 1 base, leaving 14 bases between them. Here the CDR3 reads CASASWQGTNEKLFF. The CDR3, as DNA: TGTGCCAGCGCCTCCTGGCAGGGAACTAATGAAAAACTGTTTTTT.

This clone was counted between two and nine times. This rearrangement joins TRBV5-1 to TRBJ2-3; 8 bases map to TRBD2. Germline values: CDR1 SGHRS, CDR2 YFSETQ. V dropped 5 bases and J dropped 6; count of bases not matched to a gene: 14. This CDR3 comprises 16 residues. CDR3 amino acids: CASSGARRGGGDTQYF. CDR3 in DNA: TGCGCCAGCAGTGGCGCGCGACGGGGGGGAGGTGATACGCAGTATTTT.

The chain combines TRBV4-2 with TRBJ1-5; D not resolved. Trimming left V 0 bases short and J 6 bases short, with 6 bases between. The CDR3 loop spans 13 amino acids. The germline V gene has CDR1 LGHNA and CDR2 YNFKEQ. The CDR3 is CASSQEVSQPQHF. Written as DNA, the CDR3 is TGTGCCAGCAGCCAAGAAGTCAGTCAGCCCCAGCATTTT.

The gene calls are TRBV6-1 and TRBJ1-1; D gene ambiguous. The V end lost 2 bases, the J end lost 8 bases, and 12 bases lay between the germline ends. Germline V gives CDR1 MNHNS, CDR2 SASEGT. The CDR3 contains 13 residues. The CDR3 DNA reads as TGTGCCAGCAGTGAATACGGGCAGCGGGAAGCTTTCTTT. The encoded protein is CASSEYGQREAFF.

CDR3 DNA: TGTGCCAGCAGCCCGCTACGAGGACAAGAGACCCAGTACTTC. Translation: CASSPLRGQETQYF. The V call is TRBV5-6, the J call TRBJ2-5; D is unclear. CDR3 length: 14 residues. Trimming stripped 4 bases from V and 2 bases from J, with 12 bases between. Germline V gene data show CDR1 as SGHDT and CDR2 as YYEEEE.

The chain couples TRBV27 to TRBJ1-2; D gene uncertain. Germline loops: CDR1 MNHEY, CDR2 SMNVEV (reference sequence). CDR3 length: 14 residues. The V gene lost 2 bases and the J gene lost 4 bases, with 11 bases spanning the gap. Written as DNA, the CDR3 is TGTGCCAGCAGTTTAGATGGTAGAATCTATGGCTACACCTTC. Its translation is CASSLDGRIYGYTF.

The chain couples TRBV5-1 to TRBJ1-3; D is possibly TRBD1 (6 bases). Per the germline V gene, CDR1 is SGHRS and CDR2 is YFSETQ. The CDR3 loop spans 16 amino acids. Trimming left V 2 bases short and J 4 bases short, with 16 bases between. Written as DNA, the CDR3 is TGCGCCAGCAGCTTAAGCCCTCGGACAGAGGGAAACACCATATATTTT. Translation: CASSLSPRTEGNTIYF.

A single count supports this clone. The rearrangement links TRBV6-5 to TRBJ2-7, with 10 nucleotides matching TRBD1. The CDR3 covers 16 residues. The J segment lost 0 bases and the V segment lost 4 bases, leaving 6 bases of the junction unmatched. The germline gives CDR1 MNHEY, CDR2 SVGAGI. CDR3 in DNA: TGTGCCAGCAGTTGGGACCGGGACAGGGGCTCCTACGAGCAGTACTTC. It yields the protein CASSWDRDRGSYEQYF.

The chain has TRBV7-9 and TRBJ2-7, with 7 bases lining up with TRBD1. J was trimmed by 4 bases and V by 2 bases; bases with no gene match: 8. The CDR3 extends over 15 amino acids. The germline V gene has CDR1 SEHNR and CDR2 FQNEAQ (reference sequence). The CDR3 region is CASSLSEGARYEQYF. Written as DNA, the CDR3 is TGTGCCAGCAGCTTATCAGAGGGGGCGAGGTACGAGCAGTACTTC.

The V gene is TRBV10-2, the J gene TRBJ2-2, with unresolved D. The CDR3 extends over 14 amino acids. Germline V gene data show CDR1 as WSHSY and CDR2 as SAAADI. V was pared by 7 bases and J by 6 bases, with 15 bases between. As DNA, the CDR3 is TGCGCCAGCACGGTCCTTTCCGAGTCCGGGGAGCTGTTTTTT. This codes for CASTVLSESGELFF.

V and J are TRBV7-6 and TRBJ2-3, with 13 positions matching TRBD2. Looked up from germline, CDR1 is SGHVS and CDR2 is FNYEAQ. With V trimmed by 0 bases and J by 2 bases, 2 bases remained unmatched. The CDR3 consists of 17 residues. The CDR3 nucleotides are TGTGCCAGCAGCTTAGCCGGACTAGCGGGGGTCACAGATACGCAGTATTTT. Residues: CASSLAGLAGVTDTQYF.

The chain employs TRBV6-5 and TRBJ1-4, with D hard to call. In germline, CDR1 is MNHEY, CDR2 SVGAGI. This CDR3 comprises 13 residues. V shed 10 bases and J shed 4 bases, with 13 bases lying between them. CDR3 DNA sequence: TGTGCCATCCGAAGAAGCATTAATGAAAAACTGTTTTTT. Protein: CAIRRSINEKLFF.

The chain uses TRBV19 and TRBJ1-2; TRBD1 matches 7 bases. Germline lookup yields CDR1 LNHDA and CDR2 SQIVND (reference sequence). CDR3 length equals 14 residues. J was trimmed by 8 bases and V by 2 bases; bases with no gene match: 8. CDR3 sequence reads: CASSIPTGTEGYTF. DNA of the CDR3: TGTGCCAGTAGTATACCGACAGGGACTGAGGGCTACACCTTC.

Worth noting for this clone: Other nucleotide sequences in the sample specify the same CDR3. The rearrangement uses TRBV5-6 and TRBJ1-1; unclear D gene. The CDR3 is 12 residues long. Trimming shortened V by 1 base and J by 5 bases, and 6 bases separated the two germline ends. In germline, CDR1 is SGHDT, CDR2 YYEEEE. The CDR3 region has the DNA TGTGCCAGCAGCTTGCGAGGGACTGAAGCTTTCTTT. Residues: CASSLRGTEAFF.

The chain recombines TRBV7-2 with TRBJ2-7; TRBD2 might be the D (6 bases). V shed 3 bases and J shed 1 base, with 19 bases lying between them. The germline V gene encodes CDR1 SGHTA and CDR2 FQGNSA. The CDR3 has 17 residues. The DNA for the CDR3 is TGTGCCAGCAGCTTCCCCCAGGCGGGGATAGGGTCCTACGAGCAGTACTTC. The encoded protein is CASSFPQAGIGSYEQYF.